One T cell receptor (beta chain) is described in this entry. Hyperthyroidism cases were recent diagnoses of under 2 months' duration in people aged 18 to 65. Amplification of TCR beta CDR3 regions used RNA transcripts. An opening RT-PCR round employed HTBI primers and preceded a second-round multiplex PCR. TCRdb redid the calling of the multiplex PCR reads with MiXCR, one entry per CDR3 protein. The table shows about 550,000 distinct CDR3 sequences, with 35% to 45% occurring only once. This specimen belongs to a study of Graves' ophthalmopathy and Graves' hyperthyroidism. The germline CDR1 and CDR2 sequences are SQVTM and ANQGSEA. With 5 bases removed from V and 3 bases from J, the gap between germline ends came to 16 bases. The CDR3 contains 14 residues.

The V gene is TRBV29-1, the J gene TRBJ1-1; tentative D call: TRBD1 (5 bases). The clonotype originates from an adult man with Graves' hyperthyroidism. Sequencing input: peripheral blood or thyroid tissue (not recorded which). The CDR3 spells CSVSLTSGDTEAFF. The CDR3 bases are TGCAGCGTTAGTTTGACCTCGGGGGACACTGAAGCTTTCTTT.